This T cell receptor (beta chain) was profiled in a study of regulatory T cells in long-lasting Graves disease. This sample's time point: persistent/refractory GD, antithyroid drugs over 5 years with positive TRAb. Extracted RNA from PBMCs served as the source of the TCR library. The patients were drawn from one endocrinology department in Xi'an, China. The authors drew approximately 10 milliliters of peripheral blood into EDTA tubes. Trimming shortened V by 5 bases and J by 4 bases, and 8 bases separated the two germline ends. The CDR3 is 12 amino acids. Germline V gives CDR1 LNHDA, CDR2 SQIVND (reference sequence). Arm-PCR of CDR3 regions and iRepertoire HTBI primers were the basis on which TCR beta libraries were built. One entry per CDR3 protein results from TCRdb running MiXCR on the multiplex PCR reads. This sample yields approximately 400,000 distinct CDR3 sequences, of which roughly a quarter are seen a single time; about 27% belongs to the top ten.

A note on this clonotype: Its antigen is undetermined.

Regarding the study as a whole: Public clonotype sharing was higher in persistent than newly diagnosed patients. Persistent Graves' disease cases displayed lower TCR diversity than newly diagnosed ones.

The rearrangement uses TRBV19 and TRBJ1-2; D is perhaps TRBD1 (5 bases). The material was peripheral blood mononuclear cells (PBMCs), obtained when the disease was refractory, from a patient treated with antithyroid drugs. The receptor was isolated from a female donor with Graves disease. The CDR3 reads CASSSGPYGYTF. CDR3 coding DNA: TGTGCCAGTAGTTCGGGACCCTATGGCTACACCTTC.